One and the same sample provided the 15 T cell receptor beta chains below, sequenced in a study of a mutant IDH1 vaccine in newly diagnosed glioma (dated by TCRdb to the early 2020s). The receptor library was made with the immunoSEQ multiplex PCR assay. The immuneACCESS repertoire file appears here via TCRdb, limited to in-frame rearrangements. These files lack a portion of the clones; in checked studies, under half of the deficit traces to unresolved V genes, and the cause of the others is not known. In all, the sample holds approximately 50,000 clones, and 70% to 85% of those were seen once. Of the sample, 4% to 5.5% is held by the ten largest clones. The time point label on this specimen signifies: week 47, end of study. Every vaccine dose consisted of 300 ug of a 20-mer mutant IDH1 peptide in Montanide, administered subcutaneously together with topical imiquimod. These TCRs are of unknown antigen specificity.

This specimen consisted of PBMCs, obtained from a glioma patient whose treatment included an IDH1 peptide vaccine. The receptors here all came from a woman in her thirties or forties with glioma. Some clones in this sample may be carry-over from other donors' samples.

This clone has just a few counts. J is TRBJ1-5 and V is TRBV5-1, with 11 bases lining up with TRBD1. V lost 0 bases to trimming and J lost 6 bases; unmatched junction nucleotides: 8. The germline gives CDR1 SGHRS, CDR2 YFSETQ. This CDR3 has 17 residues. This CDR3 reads CASSLDPPGQGGQPQHF. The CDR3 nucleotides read TGCGCCAGCAGCTTGGATCCTCCGGGACAGGGGGGTCAGCCCCAGCATTTT.

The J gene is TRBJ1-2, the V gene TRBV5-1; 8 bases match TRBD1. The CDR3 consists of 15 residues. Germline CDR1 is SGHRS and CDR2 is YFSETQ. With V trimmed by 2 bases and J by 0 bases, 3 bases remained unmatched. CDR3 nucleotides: TGCGCCAGCAGCTTCAGGGGGCCAGCTAACTATGGCTACACCTTC. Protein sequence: CASSFRGPANYGYTF. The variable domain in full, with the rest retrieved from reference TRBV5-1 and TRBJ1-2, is KAGVTQTPRYLIKTRGQQVTLSCSPISGHRSVSWYQQTPGQGLQFLFEYFSETQRNKGNFPGRFSGRQFSNSRSEMNVSTLELGDSALYLCASSFRGPANYGYTFGSGTRLTVV.

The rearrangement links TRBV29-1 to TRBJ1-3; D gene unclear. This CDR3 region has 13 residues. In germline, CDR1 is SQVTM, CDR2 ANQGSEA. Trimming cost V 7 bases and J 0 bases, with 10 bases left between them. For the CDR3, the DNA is TGCAGCGCCCTGGGCCGCTCTGGAAACACCATATATTTT. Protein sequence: CSALGRSGNTIYF.

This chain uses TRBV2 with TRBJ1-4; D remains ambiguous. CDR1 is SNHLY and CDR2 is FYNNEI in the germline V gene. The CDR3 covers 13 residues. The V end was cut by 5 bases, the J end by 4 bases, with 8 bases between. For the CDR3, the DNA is TGTGCCAGCAGTTGGCTGGTTAATGAAAAACTGTTTTTT. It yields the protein CASSWLVNEKLFF.

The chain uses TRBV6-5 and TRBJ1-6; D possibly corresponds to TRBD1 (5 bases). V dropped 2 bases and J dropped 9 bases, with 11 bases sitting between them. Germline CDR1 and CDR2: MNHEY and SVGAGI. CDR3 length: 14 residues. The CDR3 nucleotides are TGTGCCAGCAGTTACAATTCGGGGGGTTCACCCCTCCACTTT. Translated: CASSYNSGGSPLHF.

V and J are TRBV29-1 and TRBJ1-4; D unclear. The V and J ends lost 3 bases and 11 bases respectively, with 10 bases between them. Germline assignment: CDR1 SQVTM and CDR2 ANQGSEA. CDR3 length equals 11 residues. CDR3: CSVDATGKLFF. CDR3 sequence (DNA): TGCAGCGTTGACGCGACGGGGAAACTGTTTTTT.

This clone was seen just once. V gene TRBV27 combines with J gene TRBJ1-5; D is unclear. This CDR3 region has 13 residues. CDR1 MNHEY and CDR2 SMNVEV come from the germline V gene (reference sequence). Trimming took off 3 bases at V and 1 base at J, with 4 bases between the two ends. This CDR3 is CASSLGSNQPQHF. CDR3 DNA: TGTGCCAGCAGTTTGGGAAGCAATCAGCCCCAGCATTTT.

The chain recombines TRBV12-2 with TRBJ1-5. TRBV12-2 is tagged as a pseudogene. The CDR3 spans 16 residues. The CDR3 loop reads CASRFEDSYSNQPQHF. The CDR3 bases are TGTGCAAGTCGCTTCGAGGACTCTTATAGCAATCAGCCCCAGCATTTT.

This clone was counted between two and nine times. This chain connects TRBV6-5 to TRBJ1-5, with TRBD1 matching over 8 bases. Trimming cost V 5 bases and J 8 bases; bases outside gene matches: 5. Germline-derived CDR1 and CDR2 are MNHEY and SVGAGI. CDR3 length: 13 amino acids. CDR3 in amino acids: CASSRDRFEPQHF. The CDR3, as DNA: TGTGCCAGCAGTCGGGACAGGTTTGAGCCCCAGCATTTT.

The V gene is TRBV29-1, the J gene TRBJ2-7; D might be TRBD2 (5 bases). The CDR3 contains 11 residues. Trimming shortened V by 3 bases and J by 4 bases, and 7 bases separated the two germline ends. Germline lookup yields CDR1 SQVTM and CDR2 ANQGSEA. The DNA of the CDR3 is TGCAGCGTTGATAGAGGGTACGAGCAGTACTTC. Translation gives CSVDRGYEQYF.

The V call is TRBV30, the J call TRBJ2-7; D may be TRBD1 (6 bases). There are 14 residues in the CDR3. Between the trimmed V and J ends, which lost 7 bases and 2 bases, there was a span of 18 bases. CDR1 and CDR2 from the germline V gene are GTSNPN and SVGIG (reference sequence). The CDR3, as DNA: TGTGCCTCCTCACCAATGACAGGAACCTACGAGCAGTACTTC. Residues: CASSPMTGTYEQYF.

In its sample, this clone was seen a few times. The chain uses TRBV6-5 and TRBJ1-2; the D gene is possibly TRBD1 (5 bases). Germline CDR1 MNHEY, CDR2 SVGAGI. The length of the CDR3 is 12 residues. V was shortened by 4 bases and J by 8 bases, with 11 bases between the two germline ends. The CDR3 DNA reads TGTGCCAGCAGTTCAGGGCAGGGCGGCTACACCTTC. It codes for CASSSGQGGYTF.

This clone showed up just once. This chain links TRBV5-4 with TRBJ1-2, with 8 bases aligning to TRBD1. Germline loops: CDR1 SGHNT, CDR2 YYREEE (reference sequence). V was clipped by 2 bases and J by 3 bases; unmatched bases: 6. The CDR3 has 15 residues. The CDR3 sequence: CASSLQGGSDYGYTF. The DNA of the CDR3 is TGTGCCAGCAGCTTACAGGGGGGCAGCGACTATGGCTACACCTTC.

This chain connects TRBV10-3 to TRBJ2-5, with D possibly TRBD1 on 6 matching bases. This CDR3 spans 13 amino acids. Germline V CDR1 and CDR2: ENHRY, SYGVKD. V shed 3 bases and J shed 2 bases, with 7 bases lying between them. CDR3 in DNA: TGTGCCATCAGTGAAGGACAGCAAGAGACCCAGTACTTC. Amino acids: CAISEGQQETQYF.

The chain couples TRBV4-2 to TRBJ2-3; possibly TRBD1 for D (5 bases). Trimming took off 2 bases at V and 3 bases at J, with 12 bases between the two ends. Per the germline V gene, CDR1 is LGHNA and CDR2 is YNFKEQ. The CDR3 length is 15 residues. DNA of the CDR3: TGTGCCAGCAGCCAAAACGTTAGGGGTACAGATACGCAGTATTTT. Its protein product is CASSQNVRGTDTQYF.